The sequence of this T cell receptor (beta chain) was determined in a study of shared clonotypes between healthy human individuals. The protocol was immunoSEQ multiplex PCR, while the TCRdb copy is restricted to in-frame clones and leaves out a portion. Among some 2,000,000 clones listed, about 95% were seen once. V lost 4 bases and J 1 base, leaving 13 bases between the germline ends. The CDR3 is made up of 15 amino acids. CDR1 and CDR2 (germline): SGDLS, YYNGEE. CD45RO-negative, CCR7-selected cells formed the naive CD8 fraction, which excluded terminally differentiated effector memory CD45RA+ cells.

This TCR was sampled from a man younger than 35 in good health. Sequenced input: naive CD8+ T cells sorted from blood. V gene TRBV9 combines with J gene TRBJ2-3, with D perhaps given as TRBD1 or TRBD2 (5 bases each). Here the CDR3 DNA reads TGTGCCAGCAGCCTTACGGGGCTAGGCACAGATACGCAGTATTTT. Translation gives CASSLTGLGTDTQYF. Supplemented by reference TRBV9 and TRBJ2-3, the full variable domain reads DSGVTQTPKHLITATGQRVTLRCSPRSGDLSVYWYQQSLDQGLQFLIQYYNGEERAKGNILERFSAQQFPDLHSELNLSSLELGDSALYFCASSLTGLGTDTQYFGPGTRLTVL.